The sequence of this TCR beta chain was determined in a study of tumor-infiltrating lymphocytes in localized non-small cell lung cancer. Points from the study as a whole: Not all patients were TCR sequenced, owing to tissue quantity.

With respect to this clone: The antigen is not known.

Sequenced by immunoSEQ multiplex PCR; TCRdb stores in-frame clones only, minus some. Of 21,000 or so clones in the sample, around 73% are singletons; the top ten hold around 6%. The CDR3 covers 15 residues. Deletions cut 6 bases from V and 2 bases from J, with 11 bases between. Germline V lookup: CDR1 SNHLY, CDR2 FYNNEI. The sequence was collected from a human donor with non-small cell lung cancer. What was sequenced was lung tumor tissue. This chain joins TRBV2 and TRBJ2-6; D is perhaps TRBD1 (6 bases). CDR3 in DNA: TGTGCCAGCAGCGTCACAGGGACTGGGGCCAACGTCCTGACTTTC. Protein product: CASSVTGTGANVLTF.